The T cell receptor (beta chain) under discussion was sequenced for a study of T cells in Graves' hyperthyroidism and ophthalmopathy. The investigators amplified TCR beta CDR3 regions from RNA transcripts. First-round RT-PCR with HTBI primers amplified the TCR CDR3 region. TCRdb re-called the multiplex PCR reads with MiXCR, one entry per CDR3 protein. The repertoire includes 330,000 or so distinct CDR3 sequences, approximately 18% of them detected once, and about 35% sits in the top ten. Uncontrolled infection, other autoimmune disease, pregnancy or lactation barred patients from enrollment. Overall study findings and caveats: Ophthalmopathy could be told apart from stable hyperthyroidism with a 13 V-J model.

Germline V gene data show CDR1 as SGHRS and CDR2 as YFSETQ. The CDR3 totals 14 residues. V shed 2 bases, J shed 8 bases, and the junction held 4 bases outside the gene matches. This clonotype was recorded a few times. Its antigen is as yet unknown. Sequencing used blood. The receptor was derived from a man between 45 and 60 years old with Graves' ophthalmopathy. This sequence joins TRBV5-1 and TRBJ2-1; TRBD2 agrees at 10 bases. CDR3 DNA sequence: TGCGCCAGCAGCTTTGGGACTAGCGTAGATGAGCAGTTCTTC. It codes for CASSFGTSVDEQFF.